The T cell receptor beta chain described here comes from a study of technical replicates of blood from several donors listed by TCRdb under 2017. The CDR3 holds 15 amino acids from the cysteine to the phenylalanine. CDR3 DNA is the only sequence kept; it has 45 bases, read in frame from the first base. For this chain, trimming is 5 bases at the V end and 4 bases at the J end, and the number of junction bases without a gene match is 5. The CDR1 and CDR2 encoded by the germline V gene are MGHRA and YSYEKL. For this clone: Its binding antigen is unknown. One base away there is no much larger clone; base qualities are not given.

The library came from the immunoSEQ multiplex PCR assay. TCRdb stores this immuneACCESS table with in-frame sequences only. Part of the clones is absent; in the studies checked, under half of the shortfall reflects unresolved V genes, and no reason is known for the rest. This sample lists about 88,000 clones; 92% were detected once. The top ten clones comprise about 0.26% of the sample. Material: T cells isolated from PBMCs. This TCR derives from a human donor in good health. The sequence joins TRBV4-1 to TRBJ2-5; 12 bases in between match TRBD1. The base sequence is TGCGCCAGCAGCGTACGGGACAGGGGGCCAGAGACCCAGTACTTC. Its translation is CASSVRDRGPETQYF.